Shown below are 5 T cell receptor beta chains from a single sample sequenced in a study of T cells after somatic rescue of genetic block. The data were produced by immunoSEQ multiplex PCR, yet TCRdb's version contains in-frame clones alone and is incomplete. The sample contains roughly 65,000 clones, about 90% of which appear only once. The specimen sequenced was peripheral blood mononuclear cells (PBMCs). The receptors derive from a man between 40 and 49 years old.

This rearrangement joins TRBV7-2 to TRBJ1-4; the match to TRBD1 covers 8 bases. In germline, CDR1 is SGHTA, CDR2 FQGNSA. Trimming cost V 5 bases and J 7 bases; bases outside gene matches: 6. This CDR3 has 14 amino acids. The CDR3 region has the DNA TGTGCCAGCAGCCAGGACAGGGCAGGTGAAAAACTGTTTTTT. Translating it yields CASSQDRAGEKLFF.

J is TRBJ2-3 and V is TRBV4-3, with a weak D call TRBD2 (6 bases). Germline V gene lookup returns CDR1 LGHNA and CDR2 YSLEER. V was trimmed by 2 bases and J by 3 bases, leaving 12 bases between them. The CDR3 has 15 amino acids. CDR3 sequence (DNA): TGCGCCAGCAGCCAATCCGGGGAGGCGACAGATACGCAGTATTTT. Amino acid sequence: CASSQSGEATDTQYF.

Here the CDR3 reads CAIGQGFTDTQYF. CDR3 nucleotides: TGTGCCATAGGACAGGGTTTCACAGATACGCAGTATTTT. This chain links TRBV2 with TRBJ2-3; 8 nucleotides agree with TRBD1. After removal of 10 bases from V and 2 bases from J, the junction contained 5 bases not matched to a gene. Germline loops: CDR1 SNHLY, CDR2 FYNNEI. The CDR3 totals 13 residues. Complete variable domain (other parts from reference TRBV2 and TRBJ2-3): EPEVTQTPSHQVTQMGQEVILRCVPISNHLYFYWYRQILGQKVEFLVSFYNNEISEKSEIFDDQFSVERPDGSNFTLKIRSTKLEDSAMYFCAIGQGFTDTQYFGPGTRLTVL.

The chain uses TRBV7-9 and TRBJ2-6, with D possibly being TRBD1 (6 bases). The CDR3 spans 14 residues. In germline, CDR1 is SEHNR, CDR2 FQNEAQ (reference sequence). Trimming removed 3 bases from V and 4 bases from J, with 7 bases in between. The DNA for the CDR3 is TGTGCCAGCAGCTTTGGGGGCGGGGCCAACGTCCTGACTTTC. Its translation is CASSFGGGANVLTF.

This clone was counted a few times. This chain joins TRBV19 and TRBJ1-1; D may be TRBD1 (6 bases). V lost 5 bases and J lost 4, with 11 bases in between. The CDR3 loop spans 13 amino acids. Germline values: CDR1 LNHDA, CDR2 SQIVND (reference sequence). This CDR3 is CASSYRVFTEAFF. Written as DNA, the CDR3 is TGTGCCAGTAGTTACAGGGTTTTCACTGAAGCTTTCTTT.